What follows are 30 T cell receptor beta chains derived from one specimen sequenced in a study of T cell repertoires in cytomegalovirus infection. TCRdb reanalysed the reads using MiXCR and keeps one entry per CDR3 protein. The sample records 560,000 or so distinct CDR3 sequences, 16% being singletons. Sequencing used CD8+ T cells from PBMCs. The source is a human donor in good health (CMV status not recorded). Some clones in this sample may be carry-over from other donors' samples.

This chain joins TRBV20-1 and TRBJ2-3; D is uncertain. This CDR3 region has 17 residues. Germline V gene data show CDR1 as DFQATT and CDR2 as SNEGSKA (reference sequence). The V end lost 1 base, the J end lost 3 bases, and 20 bases lay between the germline ends. The CDR3 protein is CSARAFAREERTDTQYF. The CDR3 nucleotides read TGCAGTGCTAGAGCGTTTGCCCGAGAGGAAAGGACAGATACGCAGTATTTT.

This clonotype was detected ten times or more. The J gene is TRBJ2-1, the V gene TRBV19; TRBD2 matches 10 bases. CDR1 LNHDA and CDR2 SQIVND come from the germline V gene (reference sequence). The V segment lost 5 bases and the J segment 2 bases; nucleotides outside the gene matches: 6. The CDR3 contains 16 residues. CDR3: CASSAAAGGPYNEQFF. The CDR3 DNA is TGTGCCAGTAGTGCAGCAGCGGGAGGGCCCTACAATGAGCAGTTCTTC.

V and J are TRBV4-1 and TRBJ1-5; no reliable D call. Germline V gene data show CDR1 as MGHRA and CDR2 as YSYEKL. V lost 4 bases and J lost 6, with 10 bases in between. The length of the CDR3 is 13 residues. CDR3 region: CASSPTLGQPQHF. DNA of the CDR3: TGCGCCAGCAGCCCGACGCTCGGTCAGCCCCAGCATTTT.

This clonotype was counted a few times. J is TRBJ1-1 and V is TRBV29-1; no reliable D call. The CDR3 sequence is 12 residues long. The germline V gene encodes CDR1 SQVTM and CDR2 ANQGSEA. V was shortened by 6 bases and J by 4 bases, with 12 bases between the two germline ends. CDR3 DNA: TGCAGCGTCGGATCGCCTGGCACTGAAGCTTTCTTT. It specifies CSVGSPGTEAFF.

This clonotype turned up a few times. The V call is TRBV7-9, the J call TRBJ2-5; D tentatively reads TRBD1 or TRBD2 (6 bases each). Germline V gives CDR1 SEHNR, CDR2 FQNEAQ (reference sequence). The CDR3 has 14 amino acids. Trimming stripped 10 bases from V and 3 bases from J, with 18 bases between. The CDR3 loop is CATFWRDKKETQYF. The CDR3 DNA follows: TGTGCCACCTTCTGGAGGGACAAAAAAGAGACCCAGTACTTC.

In this sample, this clonotype turned up many times. The rearrangement uses TRBV7-6 and TRBJ2-3; 10 positions match TRBD2. Looked up from germline, CDR1 is SGHVS and CDR2 is FNYEAQ. Trimming at V came to 5 bases and at J to 2 bases, leaving 7 bases not matched to a gene. This CDR3 is 16 amino acids long. The CDR3 coding sequence is TGTGCCAGCAGCCCCCAGCGGGAGGGGTTCACAGATACGCAGTATTTT. Amino acid sequence: CASSPQREGFTDTQYF.

The chain recombines TRBV28 with TRBJ2-7; 8 positions match TRBD1. The length of the CDR3 is 17 residues. Germline V gene sequence: CDR1 MDHEN, CDR2 SYDVKM. V trimming: 3 bases; J trimming: 3 bases; junction bases outside the gene matches: 13. CDR3 amino acids: CASSFPKNGQGHYEQYF. CDR3 DNA sequence: TGTGCCAGCAGTTTCCCAAAAAACGGACAGGGCCACTACGAGCAGTACTTC.

This clonotype has a count of ten or more. The V and J genes are TRBV7-2 and TRBJ1-1; D is unclear. The CDR3 is 14 amino acids. V was trimmed by 1 base and J by 3 bases, leaving 9 bases between them. Looked up from germline, CDR1 is SGHTA and CDR2 is FQGNSA. CDR3 in DNA: TGTGCCAGCAGCTTAGTAACCTCGTACACTGAAGCTTTCTTT. Residues: CASSLVTSYTEAFF.

The chain combines TRBV5-4 with TRBJ2-2, with a weak D call TRBD1 (5 bases). This CDR3 has 13 residues. The V end lost 4 bases, the J end lost 7 bases, and 11 bases lay between the germline ends. CDR1 SGHNT and CDR2 YYREEE come from the germline V gene (reference sequence). The CDR3 region has the DNA TGTGCCAGCAGCGCCAGGGAAAACGGGGAGCTGTTTTTT. Its translation: CASSARENGELFF.

This clonotype appeared a few times. The rearrangement links TRBV9 to TRBJ2-1; 9 bases match TRBD2. Germline V gene sequence: CDR1 SGDLS, CDR2 YYNGEE. The CDR3 runs to 15 residues. V gave up 5 bases and J gave up 5 bases; unmatched junction bases: 8. The DNA for the CDR3 is TGTGCCAGCAGTCGTAGCGGGGGCGTTAACAATGAGCAGTTCTTC. Its protein is CASSRSGGVNNEQFF.

In this sample, this clonotype turned up many times. This chain links TRBV7-2 with TRBJ1-1; perhaps TRBD1 as D (5 bases). The CDR3 runs to 14 residues. The V and J ends lost 3 bases and 5 bases respectively, with 13 bases between them. Germline CDR1 reads SGHTA; CDR2 reads FQGNSA. DNA of the CDR3: TGTGCCAGCAGCTTTGGGGGGTTGGGGACTGAAGCTTTCTTT. As protein: CASSFGGLGTEAFF.

This chain uses TRBV6-4 with TRBJ2-2; D is ambiguous. Trimming shortened V by 6 bases and J by 0 bases, and 5 bases separated the two germline ends. CDR3 length equals 13 residues. The V gene's germline CDR1 is MRHNA and CDR2 SNTAGT. The CDR3 region is CASSRTNTGELFF. In DNA, the CDR3 is TGTGCCAGCAGCCGTACGAACACCGGGGAGCTGTTTTTT.

The sample holds a few counts of this clonotype. The junction does not match germline at one end; this may be a read error. The V and J genes are TRBV7-9 and TRBJ2-1, with TRBD2 matching over 8 bases. The CDR3 length is 18 residues. The germline gives CDR1 SEHNR, CDR2 FQNEAQ (reference sequence). The CDR3 DNA follows: TGTGCCAGCAGCTTAGGGGGTCTAAGCGGGAGCTCCAACAATGAGCAGTTCTTC. Translating it yields CASSLGGLSGSSNNEQFF.

This clonotype was recorded at least ten times. Mismatch with germline at one junction end may stem from a read error. The CDR3 sequence is CASSLVVAAGAINIQYF. The CDR3 DNA reads as TGTGCCAGCAGTTTAGTCGTAGCGGCTGGGGCCATAAACATTCAGTACTTC. The chain carries TRBV28 and TRBJ2-4; TRBD2 might be the D (6 bases). There are 17 residues in the CDR3. Germline assignment: CDR1 MDHEN and CDR2 SYDVKM.

In its sample, this clonotype was seen many times. This chain uses TRBV12-3 or TRBV12-4 with TRBJ1-1, with TRBD1 identical over 10 bases. CDR3 size: 16 residues. With V trimmed by 7 bases and J by 1 base, 9 bases remained unmatched. This chain's CDR3 is CASITEGDRGNTEAFF. The CDR3 region has the DNA TGTGCCAGCATCACGGAGGGGGACAGGGGGAACACTGAAGCTTTCTTT.

This clonotype was picked up many times. This chain uses TRBV6-1 with TRBJ2-5, with TRBD2 identical over 8 bases. Per germline, CDR1 MNHNS and CDR2 SASEGT. V lost 6 bases and J lost 5; bases outside the gene matches: 11. This CDR3 comprises 15 residues. CDR3 in amino acids: CASRPPPGLGETQYF. The CDR3 nucleotides read TGTGCCAGCAGACCACCCCCGGGACTAGGCGAGACCCAGTACTTC.

This clonotype was counted ten times or more. The genes are TRBV7-9 and TRBJ1-1, with 10 bases fitting TRBD1. Germline CDR1 is SEHNR and CDR2 is FQNEAQ (reference sequence). The CDR3 is 18 residues long. Germline trimming cut 1 base from V and 4 bases from J; bases unmatched to any gene: 12. CDR3 in DNA: TGTGCCAGCAGCTTAGAGGGGGGACAGGGGAAGAGGAGCACTGAAGCTTTCTTT. It specifies CASSLEGGQGKRSTEAFF.

The chain employs TRBV4-1 and TRBJ2-3; 13 bases are a match to TRBD2. The CDR3 is 18 residues long. In germline, CDR1 is MGHRA, CDR2 YSYEKL. Trimming at V came to 1 base and at J to 2 bases, leaving 6 bases not matched to a gene. The CDR3 DNA is TGCGCCAGCAGCCAAGTACTAGCGGGGGGGCCTGACACAGATACGCAGTATTTT. This encodes CASSQVLAGGPDTDTQYF.

This clonotype appeared many times. The CDR3 sequence: CASSRGGIYNEQFF. CDR3 in DNA: TGTGCCAGCAGCCGGGGGGGGATCTACAATGAGCAGTTCTTC. This chain links TRBV7-8 with TRBJ2-1; TRBD2 matches 8 bases. With V trimmed by 5 bases and J by 3 bases, 3 bases remained unmatched. Germline assignment: CDR1 SGHVS and CDR2 FQNEAQ. This CDR3 is 14 amino acids long.

This clonotype was seen a handful of times. The chain is built from TRBV27 and TRBJ1-1; D not resolved. Germline CDR1 reads MNHEY; CDR2 reads SMNVEV (reference sequence). This CDR3 is built from 14 residues. V was shortened by 7 bases and J by 6 bases, with 18 bases between the two germline ends. CDR3 DNA: TGTGCCAGCAATGACCGGGCGATGGGCGCTGAAGCTTTCTTT. The encoded protein is CASNDRAMGAEAFF.

At least ten counts were recorded for this clonotype. The chain combines TRBV7-9 with TRBJ1-2, with TRBD1 matching 9 bases. Germline trimming cut 4 bases from V and 13 bases from J; bases unmatched to any gene: 19. This CDR3 is built from 16 residues. Germline-derived CDR1 and CDR2 are SEHNR and FQNEAQ (reference sequence). CDR3 protein: CASSSPLPGTGRRFTF. The CDR3 DNA is TGTGCCAGCAGCTCGCCTCTTCCCGGGACAGGGAGAAGATTCACCTTC.

This clonotype was recorded at least ten times. The chain employs TRBV19 and TRBJ2-1; either TRBD1 or TRBD2 may supply D (5 bases each). From germline, CDR1 is LNHDA and CDR2 SQIVND (reference sequence). The CDR3 runs to 13 residues. V shed 3 bases and J shed 13 bases, with 16 bases lying between them. Here the CDR3 reads CASSIAPRDLQFF. The CDR3 DNA reads TGTGCCAGTAGTATTGCTCCCCGGGACCTCCAGTTCTTC.

The sample holds many counts of this clonotype. The chain employs TRBV7-9 and TRBJ1-1, with a tentative D call TRBD1 (5 bases). Looked up from germline, CDR1 is SEHNR and CDR2 is FQNEAQ (reference sequence). V was trimmed by 1 base and J by 4 bases, leaving 13 bases between them. The CDR3 loop spans 15 amino acids. The CDR3 region is CASSLGSGLLTEAFF. The CDR3 nucleotides read TGTGCCAGCAGCTTAGGTTCAGGGCTGCTCACTGAAGCTTTCTTT.

The genes are TRBV7-7 and TRBJ2-3, with D unresolved. Trimming left V 5 bases short and J 5 bases short, with 20 bases between. This CDR3 has 16 residues. Germline lookup yields CDR1 SSHAT and CDR2 FNYEAQ (reference sequence). The CDR3 nucleotides are TGTGCCAGCAGCCCTCTCCGCGTGGGGTTGGTAGATACGCAGTATTTT. Its protein is CASSPLRVGLVDTQYF.

This chain joins TRBV20-1 and TRBJ2-7, with 9 bases aligning to TRBD2. The CDR3 spans 12 residues. Germline lookup yields CDR1 DFQATT and CDR2 SNEGSKA (reference sequence). The CDR3 protein is CRAGGYQNEQYF. The CDR3 DNA follows: TGCAGGGCGGGGGGGTACCAGAACGAGCAGTACTTC.

This clonotype was counted ten times or more. The CDR3 coding sequence is TGTGCCAGCAGCTTAAACGCATTGAACACTGAAGCTTTCTTT. Amino acids: CASSLNALNTEAFF. This sequence joins TRBV7-3 and TRBJ1-1; D uncertain. The CDR3 spans 14 residues. Germline CDR1 is SGHTA and CDR2 is FQGTGA. Trimming left V 1 base short and J 0 bases short, with 6 bases between.

This clonotype came up a few times. The chain has TRBV13 and TRBJ1-1; D is unresolved. The CDR3 is made up of 16 amino acids. Germline lookup yields CDR1 PRHDT and CDR2 FYEKMQ (reference sequence). Trimming removed 1 base at V and 0 bases at J, with 12 bases between. The CDR3 DNA reads as TGTGCCAGCAGCTTAGATGAGCTTGGGGTGAACACTGAAGCTTTCTTT. This gives the protein CASSLDELGVNTEAFF.

The chain combines TRBV5-1 with TRBJ2-2; D is unresolved. The V end was cut by 4 bases, the J end by 1 base, with 5 bases between. Germline-derived CDR1 and CDR2 are SGHRS and YFSETQ. The CDR3 runs to 13 residues. CDR3 in DNA: TGCGCCAGCAGCCACAAGAACACCGGGGAGCTGTTTTTT. It specifies CASSHKNTGELFF.

In this sample, this clonotype turned up once. This rearrangement joins TRBV18 to TRBJ2-1; the D is unclear. V was trimmed by 5 bases and J by 0 bases, leaving 17 bases between them. This CDR3 comprises 17 residues. Germline V gene sequence: CDR1 KGHSH, CDR2 LQKENI. The CDR3 here is CASSSTSIKSSYNEQFF. The CDR3 region has the DNA TGTGCCAGCTCATCGACCTCCATTAAGAGCTCCTACAATGAGCAGTTCTTC.

This clonotype was recorded at least ten times. The chain joins TRBV6-1 to TRBJ1-1, with 8 nucleotides matching TRBD1. CDR3 length: 17 amino acids. Germline-derived CDR1 and CDR2 are MNHNS and SASEGT. V shed 6 bases and J 6 bases; nucleotides not matched to a gene: 18. The CDR3 here is CASRRRQGPKTRPEAFF. For the CDR3, the DNA is TGTGCCAGCAGACGAAGACAGGGGCCTAAAACTAGGCCTGAAGCTTTCTTT.